This T cell receptor (beta chain) emerged from a study of read filtering for tumor transcriptome and immune sequencing. In the study overall: The cohort had 17 men and under 15 women aged roughly 45 to 90, mean roughly 70 years. Transcriptome libraries were built from DNase-treated RNA.

Molecular barcoded adaptors covering alpha/delta and beta/gamma chains were used on 400 to 450 ng RNA. TCRdb itself ran the reads through MiXCR, one entry per CDR3 protein. The sample includes 85,000 to 100,000 distinct CDR3 sequences, 20% to 25% seen only once; the top ten take roughly an eighth. V lost 3 bases and J lost 2, with 14 bases in between. This CDR3 contains 15 residues. Germline loops: CDR1 DFQATT, CDR2 SNEGSKA (reference sequence). At the time of active disease, bone marrow was collected from every patient. The sequenced sample was a population of CD138-negative cells sorted from bone marrow. This chain joins TRBV20-1 and TRBJ1-5; D perhaps matches TRBD1 (6 bases). The clonotype was recovered from a donor at least 40 years old with multiple myeloma. The DNA for the CDR3 is TGCAGTGCTAGGGACTCAGGGGCGGGCAATCAGCCCCAGCATTTT. This sequence encodes CSARDSGAGNQPQHF.